This T cell receptor beta chain was retrieved from a study of cytomegalovirus exposure and HLA in healthy donors. Across the whole study: A previous analysis identified around 120 million unique TCR beta sequences derived from roughly 190 million T cells.

This CDR3 comprises 14 residues. Trimming took off 8 bases at V and 0 bases at J, with 14 bases between the two ends. Germline CDR1 is SQVTM and CDR2 is ANQGSEA. 60 Vbeta and 13 Jbeta primers were used in PCR. Method: immunoSEQ multiplex PCR; TCRdb's copy keeps in-frame clones and lacks some. The sample has 100,000 to 150,000 clones, around 70% seen once. With regard to this clone: What it binds is not known.

Study-wide results and limits: Presence/absence results assume similar sequencing depth per donor, which may not hold. Among immune exposure information, only CMV serostatus was available.

The receptor comes from a man between 40 and 49 years old in good health and CMV-seropositive. The chain links TRBV29-1 to TRBJ2-1; TRBD1 is a possible D gene (5 bases). The sequenced sample consisted of PBMCs. CDR3 sequence (DNA): TGCAGCCATCCAGGGCGTAGCTCCTACAATGAGCAGTTCTTC. Protein product: CSHPGRSSYNEQFF.